This T cell receptor (beta chain) is from a study of blood T cells in healthy people across ages. The ends lost 5 bases at V and 5 bases at J; junction bases unmatched: 13. This CDR3 spans 15 amino acids. Germline lookup yields CDR1 DFQATT and CDR2 SNEGSKA (reference sequence). The study, taken as a whole, reports: Higher diversity and more naive CD4+ cells were features of long-lived donors, compared to aged donors.

Notes on this clonotype: Its antigen is unknown.

Together with a sample-barcoded 5' primer, a J-beta primer mix was included in a second PCR lasting about 7 to 11 cycles. TCRdb re-called the 5' RACE reads through MiXCR, storing one row per CDR3 protein. Among 730,000 or so distinct CDR3 sequences listed, roughly 47% were seen once. The source of this sequence is a woman between 55 and 75 years old in good health. Sequenced: blood. This chain connects TRBV20-1 to TRBJ2-3, with 7 bases fitting TRBD2. CDR3 DNA sequence: TGCAGTGCTCAGACTAGCAGGAGGACGGGAGATACGCAGTATTTT. Translation: CSAQTSRRTGDTQYF.